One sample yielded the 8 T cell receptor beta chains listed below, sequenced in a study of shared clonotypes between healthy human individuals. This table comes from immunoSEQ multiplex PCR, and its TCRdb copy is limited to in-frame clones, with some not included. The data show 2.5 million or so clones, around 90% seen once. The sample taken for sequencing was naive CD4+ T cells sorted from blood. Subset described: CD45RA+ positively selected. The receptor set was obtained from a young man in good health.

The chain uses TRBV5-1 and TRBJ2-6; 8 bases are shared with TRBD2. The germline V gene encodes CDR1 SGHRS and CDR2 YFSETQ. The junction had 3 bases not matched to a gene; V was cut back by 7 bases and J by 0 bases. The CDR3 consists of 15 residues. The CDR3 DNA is TGCGCCAGCCGCGGGGGGAGCTCTGGGGCCAACGTCCTGACTTTC. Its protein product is CASRGGSSGANVLTF.

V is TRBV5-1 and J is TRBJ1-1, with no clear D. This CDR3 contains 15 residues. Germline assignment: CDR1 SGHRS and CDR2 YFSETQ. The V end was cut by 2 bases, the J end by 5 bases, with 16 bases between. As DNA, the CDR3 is TGCGCCAGCAGCTTTGTCAGCCTCACGGGGACTGAAGCTTTCTTT. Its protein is CASSFVSLTGTEAFF.

In nucleotides, the CDR3 is TGTGCCAGCAGCTTTAGCCCGGGACTAGCGGGGGTAGCCAAAAACATTCAGTACTTC. It encodes CASSFSPGLAGVAKNIQYF. V and J are TRBV11-2 and TRBJ2-4; TRBD2 aligns across 14 bases. CDR3 length: 19 residues. J lost 0 bases, V lost 3 bases, and 7 bases had no gene match. The germline gives CDR1 SGHAT, CDR2 FQNNGV.

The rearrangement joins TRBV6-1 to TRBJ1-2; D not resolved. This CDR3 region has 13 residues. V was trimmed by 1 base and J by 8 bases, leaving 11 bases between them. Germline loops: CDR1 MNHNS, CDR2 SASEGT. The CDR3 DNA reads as TGTGCCAGCAGTGAAGGGTCTTTCGGGGGCTACACCTTC. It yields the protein CASSEGSFGGYTF.

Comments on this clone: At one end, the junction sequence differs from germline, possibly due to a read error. The CDR3 here is CASTEQGAREKLFF. CDR3 DNA sequence: TGTGCCAGCACTGAACAGGGGGCGCGGGAAAAACTGTTTTTT. The chain employs TRBV6-1 and TRBJ1-4; TRBD1 aligns across 9 bases. The CDR3 sequence is 14 residues long. In germline, CDR1 is MNHNS, CDR2 SASEGT.

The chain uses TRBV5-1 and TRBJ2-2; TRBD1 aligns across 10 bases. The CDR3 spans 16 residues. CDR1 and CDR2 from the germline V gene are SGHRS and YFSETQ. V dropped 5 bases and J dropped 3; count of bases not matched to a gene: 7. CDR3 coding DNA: TGCGCCAGCAGGGATACTGGGACAGGGGACACCGGGGAGCTGTTTTTT. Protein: CASRDTGTGDTGELFF.

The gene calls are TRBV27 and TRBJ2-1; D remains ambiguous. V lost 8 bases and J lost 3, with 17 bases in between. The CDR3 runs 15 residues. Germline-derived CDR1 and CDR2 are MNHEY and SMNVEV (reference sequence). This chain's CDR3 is CASGTDTLVYNEQFF. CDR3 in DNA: TGTGCCAGCGGAACAGACACCCTGGTCTACAATGAGCAGTTCTTC.

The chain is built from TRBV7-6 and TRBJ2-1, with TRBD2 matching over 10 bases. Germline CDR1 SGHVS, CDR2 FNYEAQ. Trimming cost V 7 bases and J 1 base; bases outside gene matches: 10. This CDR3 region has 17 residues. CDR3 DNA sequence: TGTGCCAGCACCTACACGCCGGGACTAGCGTCCTACAATGAGCAGTTCTTC. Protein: CASTYTPGLASYNEQFF.